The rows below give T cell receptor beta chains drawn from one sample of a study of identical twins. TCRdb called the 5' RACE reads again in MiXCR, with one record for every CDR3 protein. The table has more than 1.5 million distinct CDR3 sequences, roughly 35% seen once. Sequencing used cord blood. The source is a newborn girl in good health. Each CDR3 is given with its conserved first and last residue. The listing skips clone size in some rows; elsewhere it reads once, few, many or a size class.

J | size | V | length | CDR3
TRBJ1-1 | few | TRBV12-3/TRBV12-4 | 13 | CASSSGTNTEAFF
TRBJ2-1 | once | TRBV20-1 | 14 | CSARDKDYPYEQFF
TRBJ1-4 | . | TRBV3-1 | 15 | CASSQTGQGLEKLFF
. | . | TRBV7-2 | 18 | CASSRGTSASSSYNEQYF
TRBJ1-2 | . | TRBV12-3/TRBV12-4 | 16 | CASSLGLAGTVYGYTF
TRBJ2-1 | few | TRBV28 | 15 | CASSLKQVSYNEQFF
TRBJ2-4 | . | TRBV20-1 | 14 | CSARDPGTENIQYF
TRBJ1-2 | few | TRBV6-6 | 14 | CASRRGQAEDGYTF
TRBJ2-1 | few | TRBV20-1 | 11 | CSARDLGSEFF
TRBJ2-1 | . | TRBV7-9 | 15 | CASSLELPRNNEQFF
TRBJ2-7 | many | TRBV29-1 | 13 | CSVELTDSYEQYF
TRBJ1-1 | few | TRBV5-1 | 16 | CASSLDSGSGNTEAFF
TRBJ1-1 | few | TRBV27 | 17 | CASSPGKWLEMNTEAFF
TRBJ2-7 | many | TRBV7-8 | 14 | CASSLAVPTYEQYF
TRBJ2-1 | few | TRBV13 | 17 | CASSPRPYSGGYNEQFF
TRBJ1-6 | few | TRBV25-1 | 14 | CASSEVGGNSPLHF
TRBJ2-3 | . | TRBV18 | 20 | CASSPLPRQTSGISTDTQYF
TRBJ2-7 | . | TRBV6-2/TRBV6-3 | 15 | CASSAPGQGIDEQYF
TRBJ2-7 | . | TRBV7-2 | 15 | CASSLAPETRYEQYF
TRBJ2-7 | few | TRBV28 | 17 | CASSFLGGTYSSYEQYF
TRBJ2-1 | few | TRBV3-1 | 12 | CASSQTLGQAFF
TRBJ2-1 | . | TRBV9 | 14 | CASQGTLPYNEQFF
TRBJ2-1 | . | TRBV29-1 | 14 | CSDLAGGLSYEQFF
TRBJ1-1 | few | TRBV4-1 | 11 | CASRDQREAFF
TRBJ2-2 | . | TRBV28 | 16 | CASSFHISSNTGELFF
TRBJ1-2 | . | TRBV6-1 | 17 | CASSEGPYHRDSYGYTF
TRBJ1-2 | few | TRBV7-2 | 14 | CASSRGKGSYGYTF
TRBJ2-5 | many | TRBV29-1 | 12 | CSVEIGGEEQYF
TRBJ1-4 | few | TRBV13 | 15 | CASSTSDRGNEKLFF
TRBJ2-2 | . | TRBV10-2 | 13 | CASIGTSAGELFF
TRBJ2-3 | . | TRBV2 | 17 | CASRATRGGAYTDTQYF
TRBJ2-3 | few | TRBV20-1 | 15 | CSARGFVTSSDTQYF
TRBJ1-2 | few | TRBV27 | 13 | CASSLEGIYGYTF
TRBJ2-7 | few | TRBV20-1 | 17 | CSARSWTSGSILYEQYF
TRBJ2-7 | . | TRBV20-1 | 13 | CSAVGTGVHEQYF
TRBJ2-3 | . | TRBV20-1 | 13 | CSARDLAGRAQYF
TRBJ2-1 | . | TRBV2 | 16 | CASSERAGVSYNEQFF
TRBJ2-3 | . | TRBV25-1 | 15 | CASSTPGGSTDTQYF
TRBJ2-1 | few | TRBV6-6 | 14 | CASSYRTGLNEQFF
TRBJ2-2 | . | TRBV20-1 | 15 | CSARKTGGHTGELFF
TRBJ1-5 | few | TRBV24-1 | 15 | CATSDPRTANQPQHF
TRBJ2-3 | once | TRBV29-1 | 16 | CSGGFWGLRGTDTHYF